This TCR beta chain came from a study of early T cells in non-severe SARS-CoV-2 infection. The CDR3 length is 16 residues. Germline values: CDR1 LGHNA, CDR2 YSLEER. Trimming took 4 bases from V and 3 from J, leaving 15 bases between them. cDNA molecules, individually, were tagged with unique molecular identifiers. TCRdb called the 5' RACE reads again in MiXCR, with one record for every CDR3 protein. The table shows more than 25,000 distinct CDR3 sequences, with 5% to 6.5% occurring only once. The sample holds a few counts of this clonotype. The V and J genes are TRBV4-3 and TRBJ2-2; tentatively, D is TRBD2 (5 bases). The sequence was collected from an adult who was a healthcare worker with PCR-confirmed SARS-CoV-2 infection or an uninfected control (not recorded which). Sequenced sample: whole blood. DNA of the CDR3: TGCGCCAGCAGCCCCCAAGGAGGACGCGACACCGGGGAGCTGTTTTTT. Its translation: CASSPQGGRDTGELFF.